This record looks at one T cell receptor beta chain sequence and its context. The data are from a study of blood T cell repertoires in COVID-19. TCRdb's table, derived via immunoSEQ multiplex PCR, lists solely in-frame clones and lacks some. Seen here are 200,000 or so clones, approximately 80% observed once, and the top ten hold about 0.95%. The germline gives CDR1 LGHNA, CDR2 YNFKEQ. Trimming took 4 bases from V and 6 from J; bases not matched to a gene: 6. The CDR3 covers 14 residues. The rearrangement uses TRBV4-2 and TRBJ2-7; 10 nucleotides agree with TRBD2. The source of this sequence is a man aged 55 to 70 with COVID-19, enrolled during active disease. The sequenced sample was peripheral blood. CDR3 protein: CASSRPGTSAEQYF. The CDR3 region has the DNA TGTGCCAGCAGCCGGCCCGGGACTAGCGCCGAGCAGTACTTC.